One T cell receptor beta chain is described in this entry. One end of the junction fails to match germline, which may point to a read error. The CDR3 runs to 11 residues. From germline, CDR1 is SNHLY and CDR2 FYNNEI. This entry belongs to a study of yellow fever vaccine responses in identical twins. TCRdb processed the RT-PCR reads anew with MiXCR; each CDR3 protein has one entry. The sample yields approximately 33,000 distinct CDR3 sequences, about 61% seen once. The specimen comprised T cells from blood (PBMCs), unsorted or a sorted subset (not recorded which), sampled before or after yellow fever vaccination (not recorded which). The clonotype comes from a woman under 30 who received the yellow fever vaccine. The V call is TRBV2, the J call TRBJ2-1, with D possibly matching TRBD1 (6 bases). CDR3 sequence (DNA): TGTGCCAGCAGGGAAGGGACAAAGCAGTTCTTC. Its translation is CASREGTKQFF. Together with reference TRBV2 and TRBJ2-1, the CDR3 gives the full variable domain: EPEVTQTPSHQVTQMGQEVILRCVPISNHLYFYWYRQILGQKVEFLVSFYNNEISEKSEIFDDQFSVERPDGSNFTLKIRSTKLEDSAMYFCASREGTKQFFGPGTRLTVL.